This T cell receptor beta chain was retrieved from a study of T cells after yellow fever vaccination. Study results and limitations: Reappearance after the booster was seen for most primary-vaccination clones, at 96% CD4 and roughly 90% CD8. A secondary response was less intense yet reached its peak sooner, at day 5 versus 15. Repertoires obtained by FACS sorting could include abundant clonotypes that entered as contaminants from the bulk population. A small proportion of clonotypes was detected in both the CD4 and CD8 compartments.

From the 5' RACE reads, TCRdb called clonotypes with MiXCR, one entry per CDR3 protein. Of approximately 300,000 distinct CDR3 sequences in the sample, roughly 13% were seen once. A word on this clonotype: Its antigen is undetermined.

Between the trimmed V and J ends, which lost 10 bases and 7 bases, there was a span of 19 bases. Germline V CDR1 and CDR2: MGHDK, SYGVNS. CDR3 size: 14 residues. V usage is TRBV25-1 and J usage is TRBJ2-2; D not resolved. Sequenced here: CD4+ T cells sorted from PBMCs, sampled 45 days after the yellow fever booster vaccination. The origin of this receptor is a man younger than 40 who received the YFV17D yellow fever vaccine. The CDR3 loop reads CATQSGRQGGELFF. CDR3 DNA sequence: TGTGCCACCCAATCTGGGCGGCAAGGCGGGGAGCTGTTTTTT.